The 18 T cell receptor beta chains below come from one sample, sequenced in a study of T cell responses to AZD1222 COVID-19 vaccine. Sequencing used immunoSEQ multiplex PCR; TCRdb keeps in-frame clones, though not all of them. Of roughly 150,000 clones listed, roughly nine tenths are singletons. This specimen was peripheral blood, taken on day 0 of AZD1222 vaccination. Source of these receptors: an adult in good health.

The chain has TRBV14 and TRBJ2-7, with TRBD1 matching over 7 bases. The germline gives CDR1 SGHDN, CDR2 FVKESK. CDR3 length: 13 amino acids. Trimming cost V 4 bases and J 12 bases; bases outside gene matches: 12. The CDR3 spells CASSRANSGTAYF. The CDR3 nucleotides are TGTGCCAGCAGCCGAGCTAATTCCGGGACAGCGTACTTC.

The chain uses TRBV28 and TRBJ1-2, with D possibly TRBD1 on 5 matching bases. V was trimmed by 5 bases and J by 9 bases, leaving 22 bases between them. Germline loops: CDR1 MDHEN, CDR2 SYDVKM. This CDR3 is 15 amino acids long. Written as DNA, the CDR3 is TGTGCCAGCAGTCCCTCACAGCAGGGACTCCGGCGCTACACCTTC. Translated, it gives CASSPSQQGLRRYTF.

The chain carries TRBV28 and TRBJ1-6; weak D call: TRBD1 (5 bases). V lost 8 bases, J lost 9 bases, and 23 bases lay in between. The CDR3 totals 16 residues. Germline-derived CDR1 and CDR2 are MDHEN and SYDVKM. The CDR3 region has the DNA TGTGCCAGCGTTACACAATTGGGGGGGGATGGTTCACCCCTCCACTTT. This translates into CASVTQLGGDGSPLHF.

V is TRBV6-4 and J is TRBJ1-2, with TRBD1 identical over 8 bases. After removal of 6 bases from V and 6 bases from J, the junction contained 6 bases not matched to a gene. The CDR3 is made up of 13 amino acids. From germline, CDR1 is MRHNA and CDR2 SNTAGT. The CDR3 sequence: CASRSGTGDGYTF. The CDR3 nucleotides read TGTGCCAGCAGATCCGGGACAGGCGATGGCTACACCTTC.

J is TRBJ2-3 and V is TRBV11-2; TRBD2 matches at 10 bases. The CDR3 consists of 17 residues. Germline CDR1 SGHAT, CDR2 FQNNGV. J was trimmed by 2 bases and V by 3 bases; bases with no gene match: 8. The CDR3 region is CASSFTAGGFNTDTQYF. Written as DNA, the CDR3 is TGTGCCAGCAGCTTCACAGCGGGAGGGTTTAACACAGATACGCAGTATTTT.

The chain uses TRBV6-6 and TRBJ1-1, with unresolved D. This CDR3 has 14 residues. Germline values: CDR1 MNHNY, CDR2 SVGAGI (reference sequence). Trimming left V 2 bases short and J 0 bases short, with 7 bases between. The CDR3 loop is CASSYRQVNTEAFF. CDR3 DNA sequence: TGTGCCAGCAGTTACAGGCAGGTGAACACTGAAGCTTTCTTT.

The CDR3 protein is CASSYGTSGNYEQYF. The CDR3 DNA follows: TGTGCCAGCAGTTACGGGACTAGCGGAAACTACGAGCAGTACTTC. The chain carries TRBV27 and TRBJ2-7; 11 bases map to TRBD2. The CDR3 has 15 residues. Germline CDR1 and CDR2: MNHEY and SMNVEV (reference sequence). J was trimmed by 3 bases and V by 4 bases; bases with no gene match: 5.

This CDR3 is CATKQGTVQPQHF. As DNA, the CDR3 is TGTGCCACTAAACAGGGGACGGTTCAGCCCCAGCATTTT. V is TRBV28 and J is TRBJ1-5; 7 nucleotides agree with TRBD1. The CDR3 has 13 amino acids. Trimming at V came to 10 bases and at J to 6 bases, leaving 9 bases not matched to a gene. Germline V lookup: CDR1 MDHEN, CDR2 SYDVKM.

The chain joins TRBV6-2 or TRBV6-3 to TRBJ2-1, with no clear D. There are 12 residues in the CDR3. V shed 2 bases and J shed 3 bases, with 2 bases lying between them. Germline V gene lookup returns CDR1 MNHEY and CDR2 SVGEGT. The DNA of the CDR3 is TGTGCCAGCAGTTACGTCTACAATGAGCAGTTCTTC. It translates to CASSYVYNEQFF.

The chain joins TRBV18 to TRBJ2-5, with unresolved D. Germline-derived CDR1 and CDR2 are KGHSH and LQKENI. The V end was cut by 1 base, the J end by 3 bases, with 12 bases between. The CDR3 covers 15 residues. The chain's CDR3 is CASSPRNATKETQYF. The CDR3 bases are TGTGCCAGCTCACCACGGAACGCGACGAAAGAGACCCAGTACTTC. The complete variable domain, with remaining parts taken from reference TRBV18 and TRBJ2-5, reads NAGVMQNPRHLVRRRGQEARLRCSPMKGHSHVYWYRQLPEEGLKFMVYLQKENIIDESGMPKERFSAEFPKEGPSILRIQQVVRGDSAAYFCASSPRNATKETQYFGPGTRLLVL.

The CDR3, as DNA: TGTGCCAGTATGCGGGTTTCAAGCACAGATACGCAGTATTTT. It codes for CASMRVSSTDTQYF. The gene calls are TRBV19 and TRBJ2-3; possible D gene TRBD2, 5 bases. Trimming stripped 7 bases from V and 0 bases from J, with 11 bases between. CDR3 size: 14 residues. Germline values: CDR1 LNHDA, CDR2 SQIVND (reference sequence).

The chain is built from TRBV18 and TRBJ1-2, with D perhaps TRBD1 (6 bases). V was clipped by 3 bases and J by 8 bases, with 16 bases between them. This CDR3 spans 14 amino acids. Looked up from germline, CDR1 is KGHSH and CDR2 is LQKENI. In nucleotides, the CDR3 is TGTGCCAGCTCACCCGGGACAAGCCGACTGGGCTACACCTTC. Translation: CASSPGTSRLGYTF.

The rearrangement joins TRBV5-5 to TRBJ1-5; D may be TRBD1 (5 bases). Germline CDR1 SGHKS, CDR2 YYEKEE (reference sequence). The V gene lost 0 bases and the J gene lost 5 bases, with 9 bases spanning the gap. The CDR3 contains 14 residues. CDR3 in DNA: TGTGCCAGCAGCTTGGTCGGGGGGGATCAGCCCCAGCATTTT. This codes for CASSLVGGDQPQHF.

The chain has TRBV6-6 and TRBJ1-1; no clear D gene. CDR3 length: 12 amino acids. Trimming pared 0 bases from V and 9 bases from J, leaving 8 bases between. CDR1 and CDR2 (germline): MNHNY, SVGAGI (reference sequence). The CDR3 DNA reads as TGTGCCAGCAGTTACTCGAGGGAGAAAGCTTTCTTT. Its protein is CASSYSREKAFF.

V usage is TRBV13 and J usage is TRBJ2-1; 13 nucleotides line up with TRBD2. This CDR3 contains 16 residues. Losses at the gene ends were 0 bases for V and 6 bases for J; bases not matched to a gene: 2. CDR1 is PRHDT, CDR2 FYEKMQ, per germline (reference sequence). The CDR3 coding sequence is TGTGCCAGCAGCTTAGGGGGACTAGCGGGAATCAATGAGCAGTTCTTC. This translates into CASSLGGLAGINEQFF.

The chain couples TRBV7-2 to TRBJ1-5; D ambiguous. Germline V lookup: CDR1 SGHTA, CDR2 FQGNSA. CDR3 length: 13 residues. Between the trimmed V and J ends, which lost 2 bases and 7 bases, there was a span of 9 bases. DNA of the CDR3: TGTGCCAGCAGCTTAAGGTTCACCCAGCCCCAGCATTTT. This encodes CASSLRFTQPQHF.

The chain joins TRBV4-3 to TRBJ2-7, with a weak D call TRBD1 (5 bases). The CDR3 spans 13 residues. V lost 4 bases and J 2 bases, leaving 9 bases between the germline ends. Per germline, CDR1 LGHNA and CDR2 YSLEER. The CDR3 nucleotides read TGCGCCAGCAGCCCCCAGGGCCCCTACGAGCAGTACTTC. Translated, it gives CASSPQGPYEQYF.

In DNA, the CDR3 is TGTGCCACTGCGTTGGCAGGGAGCTTTTACAATGAGCAGTTCTTC. This gives the protein CATALAGSFYNEQFF. The V and J genes are TRBV6-5 and TRBJ2-1, with D perhaps TRBD1 or TRBD2 (5 bases each). Trimming removed 10 bases from V and 4 bases from J, with 20 bases in between. Germline V CDR1 and CDR2: MNHEY, SVGAGI. The CDR3 has 15 residues.